This record concerns one TCR beta chain sequence. These data belong to a study of shared clonotypes between healthy human individuals. The CDR3 length is 15 residues. CDR1 and CDR2 (germline): SGDLS, YYNGEE. V lost 2 bases to trimming and J lost 7 bases; unmatched junction nucleotides: 9. Profiling relied on immunoSEQ multiplex PCR, and the TCRdb table lists in-frame clones only, not all of them. The table shows roughly 2.5 million clones, with 85% to 95% occurring only once. This receptor was identified in a man aged 18 to 35 in good health. The sample comprised naive CD4+ T cells sorted from blood. The subset: CD45RA+ positively selected. The chain uses TRBV9 and TRBJ2-7; 10 positions agree with TRBD1. The CDR3 bases are TGTGCCAGCAGCGTCAGTACCGGGACAGGGGTTGAGCAGTACTTC. Translation gives CASSVSTGTGVEQYF.